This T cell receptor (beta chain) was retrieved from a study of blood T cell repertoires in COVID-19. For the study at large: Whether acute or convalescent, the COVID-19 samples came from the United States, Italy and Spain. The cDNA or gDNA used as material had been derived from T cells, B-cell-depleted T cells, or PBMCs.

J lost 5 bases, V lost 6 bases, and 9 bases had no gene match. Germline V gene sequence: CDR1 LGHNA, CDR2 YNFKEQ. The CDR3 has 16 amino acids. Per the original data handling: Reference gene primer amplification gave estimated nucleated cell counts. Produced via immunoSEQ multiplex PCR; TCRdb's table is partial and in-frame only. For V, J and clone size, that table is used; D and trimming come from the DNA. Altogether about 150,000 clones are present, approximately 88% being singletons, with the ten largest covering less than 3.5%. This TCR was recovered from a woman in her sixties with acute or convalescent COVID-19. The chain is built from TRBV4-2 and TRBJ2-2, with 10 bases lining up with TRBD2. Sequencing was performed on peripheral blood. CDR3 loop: CASSLSGGSGTGELFF. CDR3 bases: TGTGCCAGCAGTCTTAGCGGGGGGTCTGGGACCGGGGAGCTGTTTTTT.